This note documents a single T cell receptor beta chain sequence. Its specificity is not known. This entry belongs to a study of T-cell reconstitution after alpha-beta-depleted transplantation in children. General study findings and limits: Reports say that about two months after transplant, the alpha-beta T cells came out of several hundred graft clones that had expanded. From newly produced T cells came most of the T-cell counts and diversity one year after transplant.

Library preparation (for TCRbeta) was performed with unique molecular identifiers. TCRdb reprocessed the PCR reads via MiXCR and lists one record per CDR3 protein. The sample has about 980,000 distinct CDR3 sequences; about 31% are singletons. The CDR3 is 14 amino acids. V trimming: 6 bases; J trimming: 6 bases; junction bases outside the gene matches: 7. The source material was PBMCs, mostly from graft donor cells, sampled 360 days after TCRalphabeta/CD19-depleted stem cell transplant. This sequence joins TRBV12-3 or TRBV12-4 and TRBJ1-4, with 7 bases lining up with TRBD1. The sequence derives from a boy younger than two who had a stem cell transplant for SCID, so the T cells may come from the graft donor. CDR3 region: CASRRDREDEKLFF. The CDR3 coding sequence is TGTGCCAGCAGGAGAGACAGGGAGGATGAAAAACTGTTTTTT.